The 19 T cell receptor beta chains in this list originate from one sample, sequenced in a study of Graves' ophthalmopathy and Graves' hyperthyroidism. Researchers took RNA transcripts and amplified TCR beta CDR3 regions from them. HTBI primers served in a first-round RT-PCR, which a second-round multiplex PCR followed. TCRdb re-called the multiplex PCR reads with MiXCR, one entry per CDR3 protein. Here the sample spans 340,000 or so distinct CDR3 sequences, 17% being singletons. The material sequenced was peripheral blood. The receptors stem from an adult man with Graves' ophthalmopathy.

This clonotype was observed many times. CDR3 bases: TGTGCCAGCAGGTCAGACAGGGTTGGTAATTCACCCCTCCACTTT. Protein product: CASRSDRVGNSPLHF. The chain is built from TRBV12-3 or TRBV12-4 and TRBJ1-6; 7 bases agree with TRBD1. The CDR3 is made up of 15 amino acids. With 6 bases clipped from V and 6 bases from J, the junction kept 8 bases outside the gene matches.

Ten or more counts support this clonotype. The chain combines TRBV20-1 with TRBJ1-1; D is uncertain. The CDR3 covers 14 residues. Germline V lookup: CDR1 DFQATT, CDR2 SNEGSKA (reference sequence). V lost 6 bases and J lost 2, with 16 bases in between. The CDR3 DNA follows: TGCAGTGCCCCCCGGCCCCAGGCTAACACTGAAGCTTTCTTT. It is translated as CSAPRPQANTEAFF.

This chain joins TRBV12-3 or TRBV12-4 and TRBJ2-4; D gene ambiguous. The CDR3 is 12 amino acids. Trimming left V 5 bases short and J 6 bases short, with 8 bases between. CDR3 residues: CASSPWRNIQYF. As DNA, the CDR3 is TGTGCCAGCAGTCCCTGGAGAAACATTCAGTACTTC.

This clonotype was counted at least ten times. The CDR3 does not end in the conserved phenylalanine or tryptophan, so this is likely a read error. The chain is built from TRBV4-2 and TRBJ2-7; 7 bases agree with TRBD2. The ends lost 8 bases at V and 3 bases at J; junction bases unmatched: 1. The CDR3 is 11 residues long. The germline V gene encodes CDR1 LGHNA and CDR2 YNFKEQ. The CDR3 spells CASGGGYEQYL. The CDR3 DNA follows: TGTGCCAGCGGGGGGGGCTACGAGCAGTACCTC.

This clonotype was picked up many times. The chain combines TRBV12-3 or TRBV12-4 with TRBJ2-2; a possible D gene is TRBD2 (5 bases). There are 15 residues in the CDR3. V lost 6 bases to trimming and J lost 1 base, with 12 bases between them. The CDR3 region is CASRFGLLNTGELFF. CDR3 DNA: TGTGCCAGCAGATTTGGACTGCTGAACACCGGGGAGCTGTTTTTT.

This clonotype was observed many times. This chain links TRBV7-8 with TRBJ1-5; D uncertain. Trimming stripped 2 bases from V and 6 bases from J, with 8 bases between. The germline V gene encodes CDR1 SGHVS and CDR2 FQNEAQ. The length of the CDR3 is 13 residues. CDR3 in amino acids: CASSLRYSQPQHF. As DNA, the CDR3 is TGTGCCAGCAGCTTACGGTATAGTCAGCCCCAGCATTTT.

This clonotype is a singleton in its sample. One end of the junction fails to match germline, which may point to a read error. The chain couples TRBV6-1 to TRBJ1-2; no clear D gene. Germline V gene lookup returns CDR1 MNHNS and CDR2 SASEGT. The CDR3 sequence is 13 residues long. The CDR3 DNA reads TGTGCCAGCAGTCTTGGTGCTAACTATGGCTACATCTTC. Protein sequence: CASSLGANYGYIF.

The genes are TRBV6-1 and TRBJ2-6; TRBD1 agrees at 7 bases. Germline-derived CDR1 and CDR2 are MNHNS and SASEGT. This CDR3 has 14 residues. V dropped 8 bases and J dropped 5; count of bases not matched to a gene: 6. The DNA for the CDR3 is TGTGCCAGCGGCGACAGGGATAGGGCCAACGTCCTGACTTTC. Encoded protein: CASGDRDRANVLTF.

This clonotype has a count of ten or more. V and J are TRBV15 and TRBJ2-2; the D is unclear. V was cut by 0 bases and J by 6 bases, with 8 bases left in between. Germline lookup yields CDR1 LNHNV and CDR2 YYDKDF (reference sequence). This CDR3 is 14 amino acids long. The CDR3 here is CATSRDRVPGELFF. Written as DNA, the CDR3 is TGTGCCACCAGCAGAGATCGCGTACCCGGGGAGCTGTTTTTT.

This clonotype has ten or more counts. The CDR3 region has the DNA TGTGCCAGCAGCTTACCGACTAGTGGGGGCACAGATACGCAGTATTTT. The encoded protein is CASSLPTSGGTDTQYF. V is TRBV11-1 and J is TRBJ2-3, with D maybe TRBD2 (6 bases). CDR3 size: 16 residues. The germline CDR1 and CDR2 sequences are SGHAT and FQDESV (reference sequence). Trimming cost V 2 bases and J 1 base, with 13 bases left between them.

The rearrangement links TRBV7-3 to TRBJ2-7, with D tentatively TRBD1 (6 bases). Trimming left V 0 bases short and J 4 bases short, with 13 bases between. Germline V gene lookup returns CDR1 SGHTA and CDR2 FQGTGA. The CDR3 spans 15 residues. The DNA of the CDR3 is TGTGCCAGCAGCTTAACTGGGCAGGGGAGATACGAGCAGTACTTC. This translates into CASSLTGQGRYEQYF.

This clonotype showed up many times. This chain uses TRBV11-2 with TRBJ1-2; D is undetermined. The length of the CDR3 is 15 residues. V lost 0 bases to trimming and J lost 6 bases, with 14 bases between them. Germline CDR1 reads SGHAT; CDR2 reads FQNNGV. CDR3 region: CASSLDLQARNGYTF. DNA for the CDR3: TGTGCCAGCAGCTTAGATCTGCAAGCGCGTAATGGCTACACCTTC.

This clonotype was picked up many times. The chain joins TRBV9 to TRBJ1-6; D remains unclear. CDR1 and CDR2 (germline): SGDLS, YYNGEE. This CDR3 contains 14 residues. Trimming shortened V by 0 bases and J by 9 bases, and 10 bases separated the two germline ends. For the CDR3, the DNA is TGTGCCAGCAGCGTAGACAACTTCCGTTCACCCCTCCACTTT. It codes for CASSVDNFRSPLHF.

This clonotype was seen ten or more times. The chain employs TRBV6-4 and TRBJ2-7; D is possibly TRBD1 or TRBD2 (5 bases each). Germline CDR1 and CDR2: MRHNA and SNTAGT. Trimming removed 1 base from V and 2 bases from J, with 9 bases in between. The CDR3 totals 14 residues. The CDR3 loop is CASSDFRDPYEQYF. The DNA for the CDR3 is TGTGCCAGCAGTGACTTTCGGGACCCCTACGAGCAGTACTTC.

This clonotype was detected ten times or more. The V call is TRBV30, the J call TRBJ2-7; 7 bases are shared with TRBD1. The CDR3 runs to 15 residues. Germline V lookup: CDR1 GTSNPN, CDR2 SVGIG (reference sequence). V trimming: 1 base; J trimming: 3 bases; junction bases outside the gene matches: 9. The CDR3 DNA is TGTGCCTGGAGTGGAGCCGGGACAGTAAACTACGAGCAGTACTTC. Protein: CAWSGAGTVNYEQYF.

In this sample, this clonotype turned up many times. V usage is TRBV28 and J usage is TRBJ2-5; TRBD1 aligns across 8 bases. The ends lost 5 bases at V and 0 bases at J; junction bases unmatched: 5. The CDR3 runs to 15 residues. CDR1 is MDHEN, CDR2 SYDVKM, per germline. CDR3: CASSQQGGYQETQYF. The DNA for the CDR3 is TGTGCCAGCAGTCAACAGGGGGGTTACCAAGAGACCCAGTACTTC.

In this sample, this clonotype turned up many times. V gene TRBV6-5 combines with J gene TRBJ1-1; unclear D gene. Trimming removed 7 bases from V and 1 base from J, with 10 bases in between. Germline V CDR1 and CDR2: MNHEY, SVGAGI. This CDR3 spans 13 amino acids. The CDR3 nucleotides read TGTGCCAGCACCACGGTTCAGAACACTGAAGCTTTCTTT. Translating gives CASTTVQNTEAFF.

Ten or more counts support this clonotype. The genes are TRBV5-1 and TRBJ2-7, with D possibly TRBD2 on 5 matching bases. The V gene's germline CDR1 is SGHRS and CDR2 YFSETQ. The CDR3 totals 15 residues. V dropped 0 bases and J dropped 2 bases, with 12 bases sitting between them. In DNA, the CDR3 is TGCGCCAGCAGCTTGGGACTACCAGCCGCCTACGAGCAGTACTTC. The encoded protein is CASSLGLPAAYEQYF.

CDR3 in amino acids: CASSRRTGTSYEQYF. Here the CDR3 DNA reads TGTGCCAGCAGCCGACGGACAGGGACCTCCTACGAGCAGTACTTC. This chain joins TRBV7-2 and TRBJ2-7; TRBD1 aligns across 8 bases. V shed 5 bases and J 0 bases; nucleotides not matched to a gene: 6. This CDR3 is 15 amino acids long. Per the germline V gene, CDR1 is SGHTA and CDR2 is FQGNSA.